This T cell receptor (beta chain) was recovered during a study of blood T cell repertoires in COVID-19. Study in general: COVID-19 samples, acute and convalescent, were from the United States, Italy and Spain. PBMCs, B-cell-depleted T cells, or T cells were the source of the cDNA or gDNA that made up the material.

Germline V gene lookup returns CDR1 MNHEY and CDR2 SVGEGT. Trimming took 5 bases from V and 7 from J; bases not matched to a gene: 5. The CDR3 is 14 amino acids. Per the authors' pipeline: Nucleated cell number was recorded as an estimate derived from reference gene primer amplification. Generated by immunoSEQ multiplex PCR, the TCRdb table keeps only in-frame clones and is missing some. That table supplies the V and J calls and clone size; D and trimming were determined from the DNA. The table has fewer than 300,000 clones, roughly 85% seen once. Sequences were obtained from peripheral blood. The rearrangement uses TRBV6-2 or TRBV6-3 and TRBJ1-2; 12 bases match TRBD1. This clonotype was obtained from a woman younger than 35 with acute or convalescent COVID-19. The CDR3: CASSQGQGASGYTF. As DNA, the CDR3 is TGTGCCAGCAGTCAGGGACAGGGGGCGAGTGGCTACACCTTC.